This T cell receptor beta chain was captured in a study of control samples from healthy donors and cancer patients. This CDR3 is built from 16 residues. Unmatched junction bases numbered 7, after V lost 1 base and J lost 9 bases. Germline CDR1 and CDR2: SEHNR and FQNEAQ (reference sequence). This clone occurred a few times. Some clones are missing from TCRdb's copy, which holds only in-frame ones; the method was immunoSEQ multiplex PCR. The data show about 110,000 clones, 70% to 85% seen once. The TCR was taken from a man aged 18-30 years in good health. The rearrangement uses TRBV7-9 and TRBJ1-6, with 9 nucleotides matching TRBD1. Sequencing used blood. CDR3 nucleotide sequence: TGTGCCAGCAGCTTAGTGTCCGGGACAGGGAGTTCACCCCTCCACTTT. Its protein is CASSLVSGTGSSPLHF.